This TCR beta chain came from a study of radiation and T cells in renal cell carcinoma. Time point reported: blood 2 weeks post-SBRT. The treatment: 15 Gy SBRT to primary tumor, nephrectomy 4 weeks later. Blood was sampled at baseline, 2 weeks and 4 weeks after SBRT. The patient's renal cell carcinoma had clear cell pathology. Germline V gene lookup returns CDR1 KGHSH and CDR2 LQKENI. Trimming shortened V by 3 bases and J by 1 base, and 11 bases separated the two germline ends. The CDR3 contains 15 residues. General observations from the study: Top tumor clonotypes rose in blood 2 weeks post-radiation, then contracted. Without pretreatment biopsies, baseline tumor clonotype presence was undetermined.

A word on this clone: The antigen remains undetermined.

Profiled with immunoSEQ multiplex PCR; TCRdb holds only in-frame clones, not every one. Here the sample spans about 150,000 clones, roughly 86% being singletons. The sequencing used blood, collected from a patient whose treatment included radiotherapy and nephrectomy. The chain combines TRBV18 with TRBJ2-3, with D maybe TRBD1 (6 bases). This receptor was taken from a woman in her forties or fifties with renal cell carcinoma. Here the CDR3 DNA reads TGTGCCAGCTCACCCCGGGACACTCGCACAGATACGCAGTATTTT. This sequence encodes CASSPRDTRTDTQYF.